A selection of T cell receptor beta chains follows, all from one sample in a study of a mutant IDH1 vaccine in newly diagnosed glioma. Their antigens are not known. Assay: immunoSEQ multiplex PCR; the TCRdb copy retains only in-frame clones and omits some. The sample contains about 54,000 clones, roughly 80% of which appear only once. The sample consisted of PBMCs, taken from a glioma patient whose treatment included an IDH1 peptide vaccine. These receptors were obtained from a woman aged 18-29 years with glioma. The CDR3 runs from the conserved cysteine through the conserved F or W. Each record gives: clone size, V gene, J gene, D gene, CDR3 DNA, CDR3 protein. D genes are given only for firm matches. The size field is filled for only some rows; it gives once, few, many or a size class.

>few|TRBV6-5|TRBJ1-1|-
TGTGCCAGTTACAGACCTACTTTAACCGACACTGAAGCTTTCTTT
CASYRPTLTDTEAFF
>-|TRBV11-3|TRBJ2-5|-
TGTGCCAGCAGCTTAGCGGGGATGGAGACCCAGTACTTC
CASSLAGMETQYF
>-|TRBV5-4|TRBJ1-1|-
TGTGCCAGCAGCAATCTCGATAGGGAGAACACTGAAGCTTTCTTT
CASSNLDRENTEAFF
>few|TRBV6-1|TRBJ1-1|-
TGTGCCAGCAGACGCATGAACACTGAAGCTTTCTTT
CASRRMNTEAFF
>-|TRBV4-2|TRBJ1-2|TRBD1
TGTGCCAGCAGCCAAGTGGGACAGGGGGCATACTATGGCTACACCTTC
CASSQVGQGAYYGYTF
>-|TRBV7-9|TRBJ2-2|TRBD1
TGTGCCAGCAGCTTAGCGCCGGGACAGGGAATCGGGGAGCTGTTTTTT
CASSLAPGQGIGELFF
>-|TRBV13|TRBJ1-1|-
TGTGCCAGCAGCTTGGGCAGTACCTACACTGAAGCTTTCTTT
CASSLGSTYTEAFF
>-|TRBV5-4|TRBJ1-1|TRBD1
TGTGCCAGCAGCCCCTCGGGACAGGTGAACACTGAAGCTTTCTTT
CASSPSGQVNTEAFF
>-|TRBV5-1|TRBJ2-7|TRBD2
TGCGCCAGCAGCGTTGGGTCTAGCGGGTCTTACTACGAGCAGTACTTC
CASSVGSSGSYYEQYF
>-|TRBV7-8|TRBJ1-3|-
TGTGCCAGCAGCATCGCAGGGACCTCTGGAAACACCATATATTTT
CASSIAGTSGNTIYF
>-|TRBV2|TRBJ2-3|-
TGTGCTACAGACGGGTCTAGCACAGATACGCAGTATTTT
CATDGSSTDTQYF
>-|TRBV7-2|TRBJ2-1|-
TGTGCCAGCAGCCCAGGGTGGGACGCCCAACAGTTCTTC
CASSPGWDAQQFF
>-|TRBV27|TRBJ2-7|-
TGTGCCAGCAGTCCTCGGCCCATAGGAGGCTACGAGCAGTACTTC
CASSPRPIGGYEQYF
>-|TRBV5-1|TRBJ2-1|-
TGCGCCAGCAGCTTCGTAGGTGGTCCCTACAATGAGCAGTTCTTC
CASSFVGGPYNEQFF
>-|TRBV9|TRBJ2-3|TRBD2
TGTGCCAGCAGCGCCGCGGGGGGGCAGGGCACAGATACGCAGTATTTT
CASSAAGGQGTDTQYF
>few|TRBV11-2|TRBJ1-1|TRBD1
TGTGCCAGCACCCCGACAGGGTTGAACACTGAAGCTTTCTTT
CASTPTGLNTEAFF
>-|TRBV30|TRBJ2-5|-
TGTGCCTGGAGTAGGAGCGGCCGGAGGGGGGAGACCCAGTACTTC
CAWSRSGRRGETQYF
>-|TRBV6-5|TRBJ2-3|-
TGTGCCAGCAAAGAAACCGGGAGCCCAGATACGCAGTATTTT
CASKETGSPDTQYF
>-|TRBV29-1|TRBJ1-2|TRBD1
TGCAGCGTTGCCCGCACGACAGGGATTGATGGCTACACCTTC
CSVARTTGIDGYTF
>few|TRBV15|TRBJ1-1|-
TGTGCCACCAATACGCCTGAGGTGCAGGATAAAGCTTTCTTT
CATNTPEVQDKAFF
>-|TRBV6-1|TRBJ2-3|-
TGTGCCAGCAGTCCTAAATCATCGACAGATACGCAGTATTTT
CASSPKSSTDTQYF
>-|TRBV11-3|TRBJ1-2|-
TGTGCCAGCAGCTCTAGACTGGGCGCGAACTATGGCTACACCTTC
CASSSRLGANYGYTF
>-|TRBV6-1|TRBJ2-7|-
TGTGCCAGCCATATAGTAGGAATCGGCGAGCAGTACTTC
CASHIVGIGEQYF
>-|TRBV10-3|TRBJ1-1|-
TGTGCCAAATACCAGGGGTCGGGGGCAGCTTTCTTT
CAKYQGSGAAFF
>-|TRBV7-2|TRBJ2-7|-
TGTGCCAGCAGCCTTCTAGGTTCCTCCTACGAGCAGTACTTC
CASSLLGSSYEQYF
>-|TRBV5-4|TRBJ1-5|-
TGTGCCAGCAGCCTTGAAGATGGGCCCCAGCATTTT
CASSLEDGPQHF
>-|TRBV6-6|TRBJ2-6|-
TGTGCCAGCAGTTACCTCTCTGGGGCCAACGTCCTGACTTTC
CASSYLSGANVLTF
>-|TRBV2|TRBJ2-5|-
TGTGCCAGGGTGGGGTGTGAGACCCAGTACTTC
CARVGCETQYF
>-|TRBV5-4|TRBJ1-2|TRBD1
TGTGCCAGCACCGATTTCGACAGGGGGCTCTCCTATGGCTACACCTTC
CASTDFDRGLSYGYTF
>-|TRBV5-1|TRBJ2-2|TRBD1
TGCGCCAGCAGCCGGACGACAGGGTCCACCGGGGAGCTGTTTTTT
CASSRTTGSTGELFF
>-|TRBV10-3|TRBJ1-1|TRBD1
TGTGCCATCAGTGCGCCGACGAGGGACAGGAGGCTAGGGCAGGGAGACACTGAAGCTTTCTTT
CAISAPTRDRRLGQGDTEAFF
>-|TRBV9|TRBJ1-2|-
TGTGCCAGCAGTCACATGACAGACTATGGCTACACCTTC
CASSHMTDYGYTF
>-|TRBV5-4|TRBJ2-1|TRBD2
TGTGCCAGCACCATAAGTAGGACTAGCGGGGGGTCCGAGCAGTTCTTC
CASTISRTSGGSEQFF
>-|TRBV6-5|TRBJ1-1|-
TGTGCCAGCAGTTCAGGTTTAGGCACTGAAGCTTTCTTT
CASSSGLGTEAFF
>-|TRBV4-3|TRBJ2-7|-
TGCGCCAGCAGCCAAGCTGCTAGTAAATTCTCCTACGAGCAGTACTTC
CASSQAASKFSYEQYF
>-|TRBV7-9|TRBJ2-7|-
TGTGCCAGCAGCTGGACTCCCTACGAGCAGTACTTC
CASSWTPYEQYF
>-|TRBV6-6|TRBJ2-7|TRBD1
TGTGCCAGCTCCCTTGGACAGGCAGCCCTAGGGGAGCAGTACTTC
CASSLGQAALGEQYF